A selection of T cell receptor beta chains follows, all from one sample in a study of blood T cell repertoires in COVID-19. Data came from immunoSEQ multiplex PCR; TCRdb stores just in-frame clones and leaves some out. The profile shows 65,000 to 95,000 clones, about 90% of them singletons. The sequencing input was peripheral blood. These receptors all come from a man aged 45-65 years with active COVID-19. Both conserved end residues are part of each CDR3. D genes are given only for firm matches. Clone size appears in some rows only: once, few, many, or a class for an expanded clone.

v_call,j_call,d_call,clone_size,cdr3_aa,cdr3_nt
TRBV18,TRBJ2-5,NA,NA,CASSPPSRGQETQYF,TGTGCCAGCTCACCACCGTCCAGGGGACAAGAGACCCAGTACTTC
TRBV3-1/TRBV3-2,TRBJ2-5,NA,NA,CASSQPRIETQYF,TGTGCCAGCAGCCAACCGAGGATAGAGACCCAGTACTTC
TRBV7-2,TRBJ2-7,NA,few,CASSFGQREQYF,TGTGCCAGCAGCTTTGGACAGCGAGAGCAGTACTTC
TRBV7-9,TRBJ1-1,TRBD1,NA,CASSSFQGAEEAFF,TGTGCCAGCAGCTCATTTCAGGGGGCGGAGGAAGCTTTCTTT
TRBV29-1,TRBJ1-2,NA,NA,CSVLAGAREDGYTF,TGCAGCGTTCTTGCGGGGGCGAGGGAAGATGGCTACACCTTC
TRBV5-1,TRBJ2-5,TRBD1,once,CASTLRDRELGETQYF,TGCGCCAGCACCTTGAGGGACAGGGAGTTAGGAGAGACCCAGTACTTC
TRBV19,TRBJ2-2,TRBD2,NA,CASSDSGRTAVGPGELFF,TGTGCCAGTAGCGATAGCGGGAGGACTGCGGTGGGGCCCGGGGAGCTGTTTTTT
TRBV9,TRBJ1-2,NA,NA,CASSVRAGDYGYTF,TGTGCCAGCAGTGTGCGTGCAGGGGACTATGGCTACACCTTC
TRBV6-1,TRBJ2-7,NA,NA,CASSERRGRHEQYF,TGTGCCAGCAGTGAAAGGAGGGGGCGGCACGAGCAGTACTTC
TRBV29-1,TRBJ2-1,NA,NA,CSVEGRVWGDNEQFF,TGCAGCGTTGAAGGCAGGGTTTGGGGGGACAATGAGCAGTTCTTC
TRBV10-3,TRBJ2-5,NA,NA,CAISDGERETQYF,TGTGCCATCAGTGATGGGGAGAGGGAGACCCAGTACTTC
TRBV6-1,TRBJ2-1,NA,NA,CASSEVPGTTYNEQFF,TGTGCCAGCAGTGAAGTACCGGGAACGACCTACAATGAGCAGTTCTTC
TRBV28,TRBJ2-6,NA,NA,CASSFPSIHHSGANVLTF,TGTGCCAGCAGTTTCCCATCAATACATCACTCTGGGGCCAACGTCCTGACTTTC
TRBV23-1,TRBJ2-5,NA,NA,CASIIRGLLPEETQYF,TGCGCCAGCATCATACGGGGACTTTTGCCCGAAGAGACCCAGTACTTC
TRBV28,TRBJ2-7,NA,NA,CASSSIYEQYF,TGTGCCAGCAGTTCCATCTACGAGCAGTACTTC
TRBV7-7,TRBJ2-2,NA,NA,CASSFGTGVTGELFF,TGTGCTAGCAGCTTCGGGACTGGGGTGACCGGGGAGCTGTTTTTT
TRBV28,TRBJ2-6,TRBD1,NA,CASRPGTGGAGANVLTF,TGTGCCAGCAGACCCGGGACAGGGGGCGCTGGGGCCAACGTCCTGACTTTC
TRBV4-1,TRBJ2-2,NA,NA,CASSQPTGKTGELFF,TGCGCCAGCAGCCAACCCACGGGGAAGACCGGGGAGCTGTTTTTT
TRBV12-1,TRBJ1-2,NA,NA,CASSFAARRQRFNYGYTF,TGTGCCAGCAGCTTTGCCGCCCGCCGACAGCGATTTAACTATGGCTACACCTTC
TRBV4-2,TRBJ2-1,TRBD2,NA,CASSQESFRSGRIHEQFF,TGTGCCAGCAGCCAAGAAAGTTTCCGAAGCGGGAGAATCCATGAGCAGTTCTTC
TRBV6-6,TRBJ2-3,NA,NA,CASTITDTQYF,TGTGCCAGCACCATTACAGATACGCAGTATTTT
TRBV7-9,TRBJ2-1,NA,once,CASSPADMSYNEQFF,TGTGCCAGCAGCCCCGCCGACATGTCCTACAATGAGCAGTTCTTC
TRBV4-2,TRBJ1-1,NA,NA,CASSQASTNTEAFF,TGTGCCAGCAGCCAAGCAAGCACGAACACTGAAGCTTTCTTT
TRBV7-9,TRBJ2-7,TRBD1,NA,CASSLGTGGSNEQYF,TGTGCCAGCAGCTTAGGGACAGGGGGTTCCAACGAGCAGTACTTC
TRBV5-8,TRBJ2-2,TRBD1,NA,CASSGDRADTGELFF,TGTGCCAGCAGCGGTGACAGGGCAGACACCGGGGAGCTGTTTTTT
TRBV15,TRBJ1-2,NA,NA,CATSIANTGNYGYTF,TGTGCCACCAGCATAGCCAATACAGGGAACTATGGCTACACCTTC
TRBV10-1,TRBJ2-7,NA,NA,CASSGGVGLRGEQYF,TGCGCCAGCAGTGGCGGCGTAGGGCTCCGGGGAGAGCAGTACTTC
TRBV18,TRBJ2-7,NA,once,CASSPSGRKEVYEQYF,TGTGCCAGCTCACCATCCGGACGGAAGGAGGTGTACGAGCAGTACTTC
TRBV18,TRBJ1-2,TRBD1,NA,CASSKGQGAGYGYTF,TGTGCCAGCTCAAAGGGACAGGGGGCTGGTTATGGCTACACCTTC
TRBV28,TRBJ1-5,NA,NA,CASTGSNQPQHF,TGTGCCAGTACAGGGAGCAATCAGCCCCAGCATTTT
TRBV20-1,TRBJ1-5,NA,few,CSASGDIGQPQHF,TGCAGTGCTAGTGGGGACATCGGTCAGCCCCAGCATTTT
TRBV19,TRBJ1-1,TRBD1,NA,CASSITWTGRRNTEAFF,TGTGCCAGTAGTATAACATGGACAGGGCGAAGGAACACTGAAGCTTTCTTT
TRBV20-1,TRBJ2-7,NA,NA,CSASSLSYTWEQYF,TGCAGTGCTAGTAGTCTTAGCTATACGTGGGAGCAGTACTTC
TRBV11-3,TRBJ2-7,NA,many,CASSSLQGNEQYF,TGTGCCAGCAGCTCTTTACAGGGAAACGAGCAGTACTTC
TRBV12-3/TRBV12-4,TRBJ1-2,NA,NA,CASSHGQNYGYTF,TGTGCCAGCAGCCACGGACAGAACTATGGCTACACCTTC
TRBV21-1,TRBJ2-4,NA,once,CASSKFPGGAIVKNIQYF,TGTGCCAGCAGCAAATTTCCCGGGGGGGCGATAGTCAAAAACATTCAGTACTTC
TRBV11-2,TRBJ2-7,NA,few,CASSFIGVIYEQYF,TGTGCCAGCAGCTTTATAGGGGTGATCTACGAGCAGTACTTC
TRBV25-1,TRBJ2-2,NA,NA,CASSKQGGRNTGELFF,TGTGCCAGCAGTAAACAGGGAGGGAGAAACACCGGGGAGCTGTTTTTT
TRBV5-4,TRBJ2-1,NA,NA,CASSLIRLSSYNEQFF,TGTGCCAGCAGCTTGATCCGATTGAGCTCCTACAATGAGCAGTTCTTC
TRBV28,TRBJ1-4,TRBD1,NA,CASSLAGTAVNEKLFF,TGTGCCAGCAGTTTAGCAGGGACAGCGGTTAATGAAAAACTGTTTTTT
TRBV10-3,TRBJ2-1,TRBD1,NA,CAIGGRGRIHGNEQFF,TGTGCCATTGGGGGCAGGGGGCGCATTCACGGCAATGAGCAGTTCTTC
TRBV18,TRBJ2-7,TRBD1,NA,CASSPSEGQGWGEQYF,TGTGCCAGCTCACCCTCAGAGGGACAGGGATGGGGGGAGCAGTACTTC
TRBV19,TRBJ1-1,NA,NA,CASRRASLNTEAFF,TGTGCCAGTAGGAGGGCGAGCTTGAACACTGAAGCTTTCTTT
TRBV28,TRBJ1-5,TRBD1,NA,CASRGQVGNQPQHF,TGTGCCAGCAGGGGACAGGTGGGCAATCAGCCCCAGCATTTT
TRBV11-2,TRBJ2-7,NA,NA,CASSLAGTSSYEQYF,TGTGCCAGCAGCTTAGCGGGTACTAGCTCCTACGAGCAGTACTTC
TRBV7-8,TRBJ2-1,TRBD2,NA,CASSRTGTSVYNEQFF,TGTGCCAGCAGCCGGACCGGGACTAGCGTTTACAATGAGCAGTTCTTC
TRBV5-4,TRBJ2-5,TRBD1,NA,CASSRETGGETQYF,TGTGCCAGCAGTAGAGAAACAGGGGGAGAGACCCAGTACTTC